These T cell receptor beta chains were read from a single sample in a study of PD-L1 blockade in urothelial cancer. Some clones are missing from TCRdb's copy, which holds only in-frame ones; the method was immunoSEQ multiplex PCR. In the table there are tens of thousands of clones, roughly 82% of which are singletons. Sequenced material: PBMCs, taken around atezolizumab (anti-PD-L1) treatment. The origin of the receptors is a man aged 65-85 years with urothelial cancer. Each CDR3 is given with its conserved first and last residue. Each record gives: clone size, D gene, J gene, V gene, CDR3 DNA, CDR3 protein. The D gene is left open where the match is weak. Part of the rows lack a size; the others show once, few, many or a class for expanded clones.

NA | NA | TRBJ2-3 | TRBV18 | TGTGCCAGCTCACCACCTTCCGGGGGTGGAGATACGCAGTATTTT | CASSPPSGGGDTQYF
NA | NA | TRBJ1-1 | TRBV7-2 | TGTGCCAGCAGCTCCCCGGGGAGGGAAGCTTTCTTT | CASSSPGREAFF
NA | TRBD2 | TRBJ2-3 | TRBV6-1 | TGTGCCCCAGTCCGGGGGGGCACAGATACGCAGTATTTT | CAPVRGGTDTQYF
NA | NA | TRBJ2-1 | TRBV5-8 | TGTGCCAGCAGCTTGGCCAGGGACAATGAGCAGTTCTTC | CASSLARDNEQFF
NA | TRBD2 | TRBJ2-1 | TRBV19 | TGTGCCAGTAATAGGGGGAGCGGGGGGGACAATGAGCAGTTCTTC | CASNRGSGGDNEQFF
NA | TRBD2 | TRBJ2-5 | TRBV7-6 | TGTGCCAGCAGCTTAGAATCGGGAGGCCCCGAGTTAGAGACCCAGTACTTC | CASSLESGGPELETQYF
NA | TRBD2 | TRBJ2-7 | TRBV27 | TGTGCCAGCAGTTTAACTGCTAGCGGGGGGCGTGAGCAGTACTTC | CASSLTASGGREQYF
many | TRBD2 | TRBJ2-7 | TRBV28 | TGTGCCACCACCCGTGGTAGCGGGATCTACGAGCAGTACTTC | CATTRGSGIYEQYF
NA | TRBD1 | TRBJ1-3 | TRBV5-1 | TGCGCCAGCAGCACCCGGACAGGGGCTGGAAACACCATATATTTT | CASSTRTGAGNTIYF
once | NA | TRBJ1-1 | TRBV2 | TGTGCCAGCAGTGATCTAGGACAGAGGAACACTGAAGCTTTCTTT | CASSDLGQRNTEAFF
NA | NA | TRBJ2-1 | TRBV19 | TGTGCCAGTAGTATCTCGGGTACCCTCAATGAGCAGTTCTTC | CASSISGTLNEQFF
NA | NA | TRBJ2-3 | TRBV27 | TGTGCCAGCAGTATACTTCGGGGGGCTCCAGATACGCAGTATTTT | CASSILRGAPDTQYF
NA | NA | TRBJ1-2 | TRBV7-2 | TGTGCCAGCAGCTTAGAAGGCGGGAACTATGGCTACACCTTC | CASSLEGGNYGYTF
NA | TRBD1 | TRBJ2-3 | TRBV29-1 | TGCAGCGCCGGACAGGGTTCAGATACGCAGTATTTT | CSAGQGSDTQYF
NA | NA | TRBJ1-2 | TRBV7-2 | TGTGCCAGCAGCTTAGGGCAGAACTATGGCTACACCTTC | CASSLGQNYGYTF
few | NA | TRBJ2-2 | TRBV5-5 | TGTGCCAGCAGCTTGGCCCCTAGCGCCAACACCGGGGAGCTGTTTTTT | CASSLAPSANTGELFF
NA | TRBD1 | TRBJ2-1 | TRBV5-1 | TGCGCCAGCAGCTCTCAGGGGGCAGGGGTCACAAATGAGCAGTTCTTC | CASSSQGAGVTNEQFF
few | NA | TRBJ1-5 | TRBV10-3 | TGTGCCATACAGGGAGTTGGCCAGCCCCAGCATTTT | CAIQGVGQPQHF
NA | NA | TRBJ1-2 | TRBV11-1 | TGTGCCAGCAGCTTGGGCAGGGGAGACTATGGCTACACCTTC | CASSLGRGDYGYTF
once | NA | TRBJ1-4 | TRBV7-9 | TGTGCCAGCAGCTCGACAGCTTTTAATGAAAAACTGTTTTTT | CASSSTAFNEKLFF
NA | NA | TRBJ1-5 | TRBV30 | TGTGCCTGGAGTCAAGGGGGCAATCAGCCCCAGCATTTT | CAWSQGGNQPQHF
NA | NA | TRBJ1-2 | TRBV25-1 | TGTGCCAGCAGTGATGGCGGCGGGGCTGGGTATGGCTACACCTTC | CASSDGGGAGYGYTF
few | NA | TRBJ2-5 | TRBV7-2 | TGTGCCAGCAGCAAGATTCAGGGGAAAGAGACCCAGTACTTC | CASSKIQGKETQYF
NA | NA | TRBJ2-3 | TRBV4-1 | TGCGCCAGCAGCCAAGGTCCCGCGCTTGATACGCAGTATTTT | CASSQGPALDTQYF
NA | TRBD2 | TRBJ2-6 | TRBV18 | TGTGCCAGCTCGCCCGGGACTAGCGGGGAAGTATCTGGGGCCAACGTCCTGACTTTC | CASSPGTSGEVSGANVLTF
NA | TRBD1 | TRBJ2-4 | TRBV5-4 | TGTGCCAGCAGCCCGGCGAGGGACAGCAACATTCAGTACTTC | CASSPARDSNIQYF
NA | NA | TRBJ2-1 | TRBV5-5 | TGTGCCAGCAGCTTGCGAGGGGGAGATGAGCAGTTCTTC | CASSLRGGDEQFF
NA | TRBD1 | TRBJ1-4 | TRBV19 | TGTGCCAGTAAATGGGGACAGGGGAATGAAAAACTGTTTTTT | CASKWGQGNEKLFF
NA | NA | TRBJ2-5 | TRBV19 | TGTGCCAGTAGTATGAACAGGGCTACTCAAGAGACCCAGTACTTC | CASSMNRATQETQYF
NA | NA | TRBJ2-5 | TRBV6-6 | TGTGCCAGCACCGACGGGTCACACGGGGAGACCCAGTACTTC | CASTDGSHGETQYF
few | TRBD1 | TRBJ1-2 | TRBV6-5 | TGTGCCAGCAGTCCTCGGACAGGGGGCTACTATGGCTACACCTTC | CASSPRTGGYYGYTF
NA | NA | TRBJ2-3 | TRBV9 | TGTGCCAGCAGCACTACAGGGAGCACAGATACGCAGTATTTT | CASSTTGSTDTQYF
NA | NA | TRBJ1-6 | TRBV6-5 | TGTGCCAGCAGCAGGACTCAGGAGGGTTCACCCCTCCACTTT | CASSRTQEGSPLHF
NA | TRBD1 | TRBJ2-5 | TRBV2 | TGTGCCAGCACCCTCGCGCGGGACAGGGTGGAGACCCAGTACTTC | CASTLARDRVETQYF
NA | TRBD2 | TRBJ2-1 | TRBV4-1 | TGCGCCAGCAGCCAAGATGGTACAGCCGGGACTAGCACTAAGAGGTCCTACAATGAGCAGTTCTTC | CASSQDGTAGTSTKRSYNEQFF
NA | TRBD1 | TRBJ1-6 | TRBV7-2 | TGTGCCAGCAGCCGCATACAGGGACAGGAATCACCCCTCCACTTT | CASSRIQGQESPLHF
few | NA | TRBJ2-5 | TRBV7-2 | TGTGCCAGCAGCTTAGCGCCGCTAGCCAAAGAGACCCAGTACTTC | CASSLAPLAKETQYF
once | NA | TRBJ2-1 | TRBV9 | TGTGCCAGCAGCGTAGCGGTCATAGGGGAATACAATGAGCAGTTCTTC | CASSVAVIGEYNEQFF
NA | NA | TRBJ1-2 | TRBV30 | TGTGCCTGGCACCGGGGGGGTTACTATGGCTACACCTTC | CAWHRGGYYGYTF
NA | TRBD2 | TRBJ2-3 | TRBV18 | TGTGCCAGCTCACTTTTAGCGGGGGGCCTGATTCGCACAGATACGCAGTATTTT | CASSLLAGGLIRTDTQYF
many | TRBD1 | TRBJ2-3 | TRBV19 | TGTGCCAGTAGTCCCCGACAGGGCTGGGGCACAGATACGCAGTATTTT | CASSPRQGWGTDTQYF
NA | NA | TRBJ1-1 | TRBV5-1 | TGCGCCAGCGGGGTGGGGGGGATAAACACTGAAGCTTTCTTT | CASGVGGINTEAFF
NA | NA | TRBJ2-5 | TRBV5-1 | TGCGCCAGCAGCCTGGCCGGTTCCTTGGAGACCCAGTACTTC | CASSLAGSLETQYF
NA | TRBD1 | TRBJ2-2 | TRBV14 | TGTGCCAGCAGGAGACAGGGGGGCACCGGGGAGCTGTTTTTT | CASRRQGGTGELFF
NA | TRBD1 | TRBJ2-2 | TRBV27 | TGTGCCAGCAGTTTAATCCGGGACAGGGGAACCGGGGAGCTGTTTTTT | CASSLIRDRGTGELFF
NA | TRBD1 | TRBJ1-1 | TRBV11-2 | TGTGCCAGCAGCCTGGACAGGCACATGAACACTGAAGCTTTCTTT | CASSLDRHMNTEAFF
few | NA | TRBJ1-1 | TRBV18 | TGTGCCAGCTCACACGCACAGGATAGGAGCACTGAAGCTTTCTTT | CASSHAQDRSTEAFF
once | TRBD2 | TRBJ2-1 | TRBV5-1 | TGCGCCAGCAGTCGGACTAGCGGGGGGGCTGGTTACTCCTACAATGAGCAGTTCTTC | CASSRTSGGAGYSYNEQFF
few | TRBD2 | TRBJ2-1 | TRBV12-5 | TGTGCTAGTGGTCCGGTCGGACTAGCGGGGTACAATGAGCAGTTCTTC | CASGPVGLAGYNEQFF